These 13 T cell receptor beta chains were all obtained from the same sample, sequenced in a study. TCRdb reprocessed the 5' RACE reads with MiXCR, giving one entry per CDR3 protein. This sample carries roughly 57,000 distinct CDR3 sequences, around 21% of them seen once, and the ten largest clones take about 2.9%. Tregs were sorted as CD4+CD25+CD127-/low cells. The sequencing input was tumor-infiltrating Tregs sorted from the breast tumor. These receptors originate from a female donor with breast cancer.

This clonotype showed up just a few times. The J gene is TRBJ2-1, the V gene TRBV10-1, with TRBD2 matching 8 bases. V lost 2 bases to trimming and J lost 4 bases; unmatched junction nucleotides: 13. CDR1 is WNHNN, CDR2 SYGVQD, per germline (reference sequence). The CDR3 has 18 residues. The CDR3 loop reads CASSEDPGRGGRYNEQFF. The CDR3 DNA sequence: TGCGCCAGCAGTGAGGATCCGGGTCGGGGCGGGAGGTACAATGAGCAGTTCTTC.

This chain links TRBV18 with TRBJ2-1; D could derive from TRBD1 or TRBD2 (5 bases each). CDR1 is KGHSH and CDR2 is LQKENI in the germline V gene. This CDR3 region has 13 residues. Trimming took 1 base from V and 15 from J, leaving 16 bases between them. The CDR3 DNA reads TGTGCCAGCTCACCACGAAGGACAAGCGGCGGGTTCTTC. The encoded protein is CASSPRRTSGGFF.

This clonotype was detected only a few times. V gene TRBV7-2 combines with J gene TRBJ2-3; a weak D match, TRBD1 (6 bases). The CDR3 runs 14 residues. The germline V gene has CDR1 SGHTA and CDR2 FQGNSA. The V end lost 0 bases, the J end lost 3 bases, and 7 bases lay between the germline ends. The CDR3 bases are TGTGCCAGCAGCTTAGCACAGGGAACAGATACGCAGTATTTT. It translates to CASSLAQGTDTQYF.

The chain recombines TRBV5-5 with TRBJ2-7, with 9 bases lining up with TRBD1. V was clipped by 4 bases and J by 1 base; unmatched bases: 12. The CDR3 runs to 17 residues. The germline V gene encodes CDR1 SGHKS and CDR2 YYEKEE (reference sequence). The CDR3 protein is CASSLGIPGQGSYEQYF. As DNA, the CDR3 is TGTGCCAGCAGCCTAGGGATTCCGGGACAGGGATCCTACGAGCAGTACTTC.

V gene TRBV5-6 combines with J gene TRBJ1-2; maybe TRBD1 (5 bases). The CDR3 covers 11 residues. Germline V gene data show CDR1 as SGHDT and CDR2 as YYEEEE. The V end lost 4 bases, the J end lost 7 bases, and 8 bases lay between the germline ends. DNA for the CDR3: TGTGCCAGCAGCGGAGGGGTTGGCTACACCTTC. Amino acid sequence: CASSGGVGYTF. The whole variable domain, filled in from reference TRBV5-6 and TRBJ1-2, reads DAGVTQSPTHLIKTRGQQVTLRCSPKSGHDTVSWYQQALGQGPQFIFQYYEEEERQRGNFPDRFSGHQFPNYSSELNVNALLLGDSALYLCASSGGVGYTFGSGTRLTVV.

This chain links TRBV5-5 with TRBJ2-5, with D possibly being TRBD2 (6 bases). The CDR3 is 16 residues long. CDR1 is SGHKS, CDR2 YYEKEE, per germline (reference sequence). V lost 4 bases and J 3 bases, leaving 19 bases between the germline ends. CDR3 in DNA: TGTGCCAGCAGCCCCGTTGCCGGGACTTATAAAGAGACCCAGTACTTC. The encoded protein is CASSPVAGTYKETQYF.

This clonotype has a count of ten or more. The chain recombines TRBV6-5 with TRBJ1-1, with 7 bases aligning to TRBD1. The CDR3 is 14 residues long. The V gene's germline CDR1 is MNHEY and CDR2 SVGAGI. The V gene end was trimmed by 5 bases and the J gene end by 5 bases; junction bases not matched to a gene: 8. CDR3 amino acids: CASSGRQGLTEAFF. The CDR3 DNA reads as TGTGCCAGCAGTGGTAGACAGGGACTTACTGAAGCTTTCTTT.

This clonotype has more than one count but fewer than ten. The gene calls are TRBV29-1 and TRBJ2-3, with D perhaps TRBD1 or TRBD2 (5 bases each). The CDR3 extends over 14 amino acids. V shed 4 bases and J shed 4 bases, with 15 bases lying between them. Germline CDR1 SQVTM, CDR2 ANQGSEA. The DNA for the CDR3 is TGCAGCGTTGTGCGGCCAGGGAGACCAGATACGCAGTATTTT. This codes for CSVVRPGRPDTQYF.

A few counts support this clonotype. This chain connects TRBV6-1 to TRBJ2-3; 10 bases fit TRBD1. The ends lost 5 bases at V and 2 bases at J; junction bases unmatched: 7. The CDR3 is made up of 16 amino acids. CDR1 MNHNS and CDR2 SASEGT come from the germline V gene. This chain's CDR3 is CASSPRTGGATDTQYF. The CDR3 nucleotides are TGTGCCAGCAGTCCCCGGACAGGGGGTGCCACAGATACGCAGTATTTT.

The chain recombines TRBV29-1 with TRBJ2-1, with TRBD1 as a possible D gene (6 bases). The V and J ends lost 5 bases and 2 bases respectively, with 19 bases between them. The CDR3 contains 16 residues. Germline V gene sequence: CDR1 SQVTM, CDR2 ANQGSEA. The CDR3 loop is CSVKVTGINTYNEQFF. The CDR3 DNA reads TGCAGCGTTAAAGTTACAGGGATTAACACCTACAATGAGCAGTTCTTC.

The chain employs TRBV6-1 and TRBJ1-3, with D unresolved. Germline V gene data show CDR1 as MNHNS and CDR2 as SASEGT. Trimming removed 6 bases from V and 7 bases from J, with 10 bases in between. The CDR3 contains 12 residues. DNA for the CDR3: TGTGCCAGCAGGGATTATGTCAACACCATATATTTT. Translation gives CASRDYVNTIYF.

V and J are TRBV7-6 and TRBJ2-7, with D unresolved. The CDR3 covers 16 residues. V was shortened by 5 bases and J by 0 bases, with 17 bases between the two germline ends. Germline lookup yields CDR1 SGHVS and CDR2 FNYEAQ. CDR3 loop: CASSPGLSMSSYEQYF. The CDR3, as DNA: TGTGCCAGCAGCCCTGGGCTAAGCATGAGCTCCTACGAGCAGTACTTC. Complete variable domain (other parts from reference TRBV7-6 and TRBJ2-7): GAGVSQSPRYKVTKRGQDVALRCDPISGHVSLYWYRQALGQGPEFLTYFNYEAQQDKSGLPNDRFSAERPEGSISTLTIQRTEQRDSAMYRCASSPGLSMSSYEQYFGPGTRLTVT.

This clonotype was seen ten or more times. The chain uses TRBV20-1 and TRBJ2-5, with unresolved D. Germline V CDR1 and CDR2: DFQATT, SNEGSKA (reference sequence). The CDR3 is 13 amino acids. Trimming shortened V by 4 bases and J by 4 bases, and 13 bases separated the two germline ends. The CDR3 is CSAMKENGETQYF. CDR3 nucleotides: TGCAGTGCTATGAAGGAGAATGGAGAGACCCAGTACTTC.